This is a list of T cell receptor beta chains from one sample in a study of T cells in Graves' hyperthyroidism and ophthalmopathy. Via MiXCR, TCRdb re-called the multiplex PCR reads, giving one row per CDR3 protein. The sample contains approximately 400,000 distinct CDR3 sequences, around 16% of which appear only once. Sequenced sample: blood. The source is a young woman with Graves' hyperthyroidism that later progressed to Graves' ophthalmopathy. Both conserved end residues are part of each CDR3. Each record gives: V gene, D gene, J gene, clone size, CDR3 protein, CDR3 DNA. D genes are given only for firm matches. Part of the rows lack a size; the others show once, few, many or a class for expanded clones.

v_call: TRBV4-1; d_call: NA; j_call: TRBJ1-1; clone_size: NA; cdr3_aa: CASSHVLSDAEAFF; cdr3_nt: TGCGCCAGCAGCCACGTGTTAAGTGACGCTGAAGCTTTCTTT
v_call: TRBV4-1; d_call: NA; j_call: TRBJ1-4; clone_size: few; cdr3_aa: CASSQESYGEKLFF; cdr3_nt: TGCGCCAGCAGCCAAGAGTCTTATGGGGAAAAACTGTTTTTT
v_call: TRBV7-9; d_call: NA; j_call: TRBJ2-1; clone_size: NA; cdr3_aa: CASRQDSTQDYSYNEQFF; cdr3_nt: TGCGCCAGCAGACAAGATTCGACACAGGATTACTCCTACAATGAGCAGTTCTTC
v_call: TRBV28; d_call: NA; j_call: TRBJ2-2; clone_size: few; cdr3_aa: CASTSPPREMAGELFF; cdr3_nt: TGTGCCAGCACCTCACCCCCCAGGGAAATGGCCGGGGAGCTGTTTTTT
v_call: TRBV6-1; d_call: TRBD1; j_call: TRBJ1-2; clone_size: many; cdr3_aa: CASRLRGNYGYTF; cdr3_nt: TGTGCCAGCAGACTCAGGGGGAACTATGGCTACACCTTC
v_call: TRBV29-1; d_call: TRBD1; j_call: TRBJ2-3; clone_size: many; cdr3_aa: CSVTGTGGADTQYF; cdr3_nt: TGCAGCGTTACCGGGACAGGGGGCGCAGATACGCAGTATTTT
v_call: TRBV15; d_call: NA; j_call: TRBJ2-7; clone_size: many; cdr3_aa: CATSRDDGGSYEQYF; cdr3_nt: TGTGCCACCAGCAGAGATGACGGCGGAAGCTACGAGCAGTACTTC
v_call: TRBV12-3/TRBV12-4; d_call: NA; j_call: TRBJ1-3; clone_size: many; cdr3_aa: CASDGVGNTIYF; cdr3_nt: TGTGCCAGCGACGGCGTCGGAAACACCATATATTTT
v_call: TRBV28; d_call: NA; j_call: TRBJ1-5; clone_size: many; cdr3_aa: CASSFRGSGLQPQHF; cdr3_nt: TGTGCCAGCAGTTTTCGCGGCAGTGGGTTACAGCCCCAGCATTTT
v_call: TRBV13; d_call: NA; j_call: TRBJ2-2; clone_size: many; cdr3_aa: CASSLGEGRVLFF; cdr3_nt: TGTGCCAGCAGCTTAGGAGAAGGTCGCGTATTGTTTTTT
v_call: TRBV28; d_call: NA; j_call: TRBJ1-5; clone_size: many; cdr3_aa: CASSPSNRNQPQHF; cdr3_nt: TGTGCCAGCAGTCCGTCAAACAGGAATCAGCCCCAGCATTTT
v_call: TRBV6-1; d_call: TRBD2; j_call: TRBJ2-5; clone_size: many; cdr3_aa: CASSEVWLGLAESQETQYF; cdr3_nt: TGTGCCAGCAGTGAAGTATGGTTGGGACTAGCGGAAAGCCAAGAGACCCAGTACTTC
v_call: TRBV5-1; d_call: NA; j_call: TRBJ2-7; clone_size: many; cdr3_aa: CASSLGRRDTTYEQYF; cdr3_nt: TGCGCCAGCAGCTTGGGACGGAGGGACACGACCTACGAGCAGTACTTC
v_call: TRBV7-9; d_call: TRBD1; j_call: TRBJ2-1; clone_size: few; cdr3_aa: CASSTPGQGYNEQFF; cdr3_nt: TGTGCCAGCAGCACGCCGGGACAGGGATACAATGAGCAGTTCTTC
v_call: TRBV3-1; d_call: TRBD1; j_call: TRBJ1-4; clone_size: NA; cdr3_aa: CASSQAGGQREKLFF; cdr3_nt: TGTGCCAGCAGCCAGGCAGGGGGCCAGAGGGAAAAACTGTTTTTT
v_call: TRBV6-1; d_call: TRBD2; j_call: TRBJ2-1; clone_size: few; cdr3_aa: CASSSLLAAGGYEQFF; cdr3_nt: TGTGCCAGCAGTTCCTTACTAGCGGCGGGGGGGTATGAGCAGTTCTTC
v_call: TRBV28; d_call: NA; j_call: TRBJ1-2; clone_size: many; cdr3_aa: CASSVSSYGYTF; cdr3_nt: TGTGCCAGCAGTGTCAGTTCCTATGGCTACACCTTC
v_call: TRBV5-1; d_call: NA; j_call: TRBJ1-1; clone_size: many; cdr3_aa: CASSITEGRLNTEAFF; cdr3_nt: TGCGCCAGCAGCATTACGGAGGGGCGACTGAACACTGAAGCTTTCTTT
v_call: TRBV7-2; d_call: NA; j_call: TRBJ2-5; clone_size: many; cdr3_aa: CASSARETQYF; cdr3_nt: TGTGCCAGCAGCGCACGAGAGACCCAGTACTTC
v_call: TRBV4-1; d_call: NA; j_call: TRBJ1-5; clone_size: many; cdr3_aa: CASARTASNQPQHF; cdr3_nt: TGCGCCAGCGCTAGGACAGCTAGCAATCAGCCCCAGCATTTT
v_call: TRBV18; d_call: TRBD1; j_call: TRBJ2-2; clone_size: many; cdr3_aa: CASSGERGQSNTGELFF; cdr3_nt: TGTGCCAGCTCGGGGGAACGGGGACAGTCGAACACCGGGGAGCTGTTTTTT
v_call: TRBV5-4; d_call: NA; j_call: TRBJ2-3; clone_size: few; cdr3_aa: CASSMRRDTQYF; cdr3_nt: TGTGCCAGCAGCATGCGTCGAGATACGCAGTATTTT
v_call: TRBV4-3; d_call: NA; j_call: TRBJ2-2; clone_size: few; cdr3_aa: CASSQEGYTGELFF; cdr3_nt: TGCGCCAGCAGCCAAGAGGGATACACCGGGGAGCTGTTTTTT
v_call: TRBV5-4; d_call: NA; j_call: TRBJ2-5; clone_size: few; cdr3_aa: CASSLGGAAPETQYF; cdr3_nt: TGTGCCAGCAGCTTGGGGGGGGCAGCCCCAGAGACCCAGTACTTC
v_call: TRBV28; d_call: NA; j_call: TRBJ1-2; clone_size: NA; cdr3_aa: CASGEAGLFVYGYTF; cdr3_nt: TGTGCCAGCGGGGAGGCGGGTCTTTTCGTCTATGGCTACACCTTC
v_call: TRBV3-1; d_call: TRBD1; j_call: TRBJ2-7; clone_size: many; cdr3_aa: CASSQESQGAYEQYF; cdr3_nt: TGTGCCAGCAGCCAAGAGTCCCAGGGGGCCTACGAGCAGTACTTC
v_call: TRBV2; d_call: NA; j_call: TRBJ1-4; clone_size: many; cdr3_aa: CASSATAATNEKLFF; cdr3_nt: TGTGCCAGCAGTGCGACAGCGGCAACTAATGAAAAACTGTTTTTT
v_call: TRBV6-5; d_call: NA; j_call: TRBJ2-2; clone_size: many; cdr3_aa: CASSYSIIGELFF; cdr3_nt: TGTGCCAGCAGTTACTCGATTATCGGGGAGCTGTTTTTT
v_call: TRBV20-1; d_call: TRBD2; j_call: TRBJ2-5; clone_size: many; cdr3_aa: CSAPAGGGAAPEETQYF; cdr3_nt: TGCAGCGCTCCAGCGGGAGGAGGGGCGGCACCAGAAGAGACCCAGTACTTC
v_call: TRBV7-9; d_call: NA; j_call: TRBJ1-2; clone_size: many; cdr3_aa: CASSFVSENYGYTF; cdr3_nt: TGTGCCAGCAGCTTCGTCAGCGAAAACTATGGCTACACCTTC
v_call: TRBV12-3/TRBV12-4; d_call: TRBD1; j_call: TRBJ1-6; clone_size: few; cdr3_aa: CASRPTGAGNSPLHF; cdr3_nt: TGTGCCAGCAGGCCTACAGGGGCGGGGAATTCACCCCTCCACTTT
v_call: TRBV29-1; d_call: TRBD2; j_call: TRBJ2-7; clone_size: many; cdr3_aa: CSVEVRSSGRSHEQYF; cdr3_nt: TGCAGCGTTGAAGTAAGATCTAGCGGGAGGTCTCACGAGCAGTACTTC
v_call: TRBV28; d_call: TRBD2; j_call: TRBJ2-7; clone_size: few; cdr3_aa: CASKGGGGNNEQYF; cdr3_nt: TGTGCCAGCAAAGGCGGGGGAGGGAACAACGAGCAGTACTTC
v_call: TRBV12-3/TRBV12-4; d_call: TRBD1; j_call: TRBJ1-6; clone_size: many; cdr3_aa: CASSADRDSPLHF; cdr3_nt: TGTGCCAGCAGTGCGGACAGGGATTCACCCCTCCACTTT
v_call: TRBV7-9; d_call: TRBD2; j_call: TRBJ2-5; clone_size: many; cdr3_aa: CASSPGLAQETQYF; cdr3_nt: TGTGCCAGCAGCCCAGGACTAGCGCAAGAGACCCAGTACTTC
v_call: TRBV29-1; d_call: NA; j_call: TRBJ2-7; clone_size: NA; cdr3_aa: CSVEGSHLSSYEQYF; cdr3_nt: TGCAGCGTTGAAGGGTCCCACTTGAGCTCCTACGAGCAGTACTTC
v_call: TRBV11-2; d_call: TRBD2; j_call: TRBJ2-7; clone_size: many; cdr3_aa: CASSLESRLAGDSEQYF; cdr3_nt: TGTGCCAGCAGCTTAGAGTCTCGGCTAGCGGGAGATAGCGAGCAGTACTTC
v_call: TRBV2; d_call: NA; j_call: TRBJ2-3; clone_size: many; cdr3_aa: CASPPLGRVTDTQYF; cdr3_nt: TGTGCCAGCCCGCCTCTAGGTAGAGTGACAGATACGCAGTATTTT
v_call: TRBV27; d_call: NA; j_call: TRBJ1-3; clone_size: many; cdr3_aa: CASSVKGHGNTIYF; cdr3_nt: TGTGCCAGCAGTGTTAAGGGACATGGAAACACCATATATTTT
v_call: TRBV11-2; d_call: TRBD2; j_call: TRBJ2-5; clone_size: many; cdr3_aa: CASSRLAGEFPGETQYF; cdr3_nt: TGTGCCAGCAGCAGACTAGCGGGAGAGTTTCCGGGAGAGACCCAGTACTTC
v_call: TRBV5-1; d_call: NA; j_call: TRBJ1-2; clone_size: many; cdr3_aa: CASSFWAGEGYTF; cdr3_nt: TGCGCCAGCAGCTTCTGGGCCGGGGAAGGCTACACCTTC
v_call: TRBV20-1; d_call: NA; j_call: TRBJ2-2; clone_size: many; cdr3_aa: CSARAGGTGELFF; cdr3_nt: TGCAGTGCTAGAGCTGGGGGGACCGGGGAGCTGTTTTTT
v_call: TRBV6-5; d_call: NA; j_call: TRBJ1-1; clone_size: many; cdr3_aa: CASSYLGGTEAFF; cdr3_nt: TGTGCCAGCAGTTACTTAGGGGGGACTGAAGCTTTCTTT
v_call: TRBV27; d_call: NA; j_call: TRBJ2-3; clone_size: many; cdr3_aa: CASTLGPTDTQYF; cdr3_nt: TGTGCCAGCACCCTCGGACCTACAGATACGCAGTATTTT
v_call: TRBV20-1; d_call: TRBD2; j_call: TRBJ2-1; clone_size: many; cdr3_aa: CSASPTSGYNEQFF; cdr3_nt: TGCAGTGCTAGTCCGACTAGCGGCTACAATGAGCAGTTCTTC
v_call: TRBV20-1; d_call: NA; j_call: TRBJ2-1; clone_size: NA; cdr3_aa: CSASREHNEQFF; cdr3_nt: TGCAGTGCTAGCAGGGAACACAATGAGCAGTTCTTC
v_call: TRBV4-3; d_call: TRBD1; j_call: TRBJ2-7; clone_size: few; cdr3_aa: CASSQYPPGQGSDEQYF; cdr3_nt: TGCGCCAGCAGCCAATACCCCCCGGGACAGGGTAGCGACGAGCAGTACTTC
v_call: TRBV27; d_call: NA; j_call: TRBJ2-1; clone_size: many; cdr3_aa: CASSLGRVNEQFF; cdr3_nt: TGTGCCAGCAGCCTCGGGAGAGTCAATGAGCAGTTCTTC
v_call: TRBV28; d_call: TRBD2; j_call: TRBJ2-5; clone_size: NA; cdr3_aa: CASSLRKASGQETQYF; cdr3_nt: TGTGCCAGCAGTTTAAGGAAAGCTAGCGGCCAAGAGACCCAGTACTTC
v_call: TRBV5-1; d_call: NA; j_call: TRBJ2-7; clone_size: many; cdr3_aa: CASSLGTSGTGTYEQYF; cdr3_nt: TGCGCCAGCAGCTTGGGGACCAGTGGGACGGGGACCTACGAGCAGTACTTC
v_call: TRBV28; d_call: TRBD2; j_call: TRBJ2-1; clone_size: NA; cdr3_aa: CASRREGRNEQFF; cdr3_nt: TGTGCCAGCAGGCGGGAGGGTCGCAATGAGCAGTTCTTC
v_call: TRBV28; d_call: NA; j_call: TRBJ1-2; clone_size: many; cdr3_aa: CASSFGFYGYTF; cdr3_nt: TGTGCCAGCAGTTTTGGGTTTTATGGCTACACCTTC
v_call: TRBV20-1; d_call: NA; j_call: TRBJ1-6; clone_size: few; cdr3_aa: CSATRKVANSPLHF; cdr3_nt: TGCAGTGCTACTAGGAAGGTGGCCAATTCACCCCTCCACTTT
v_call: TRBV27; d_call: TRBD1; j_call: TRBJ2-2; clone_size: many; cdr3_aa: CASRGQGGGGELFF; cdr3_nt: TGTGCCAGCAGGGGACAGGGGGGCGGCGGGGAGCTGTTTTTT
v_call: TRBV12-3/TRBV12-4; d_call: TRBD1; j_call: TRBJ1-2; clone_size: many; cdr3_aa: CASSLGQFYGYTF; cdr3_nt: TGTGCCAGCAGTCTGGGACAGTTCTATGGCTACACCTTC
v_call: TRBV7-9; d_call: NA; j_call: TRBJ2-7; clone_size: many; cdr3_aa: CASSFHQGVRTYEQYF; cdr3_nt: TGTGCCAGCAGCTTCCACCAGGGTGTTAGGACCTACGAGCAGTACTTC
v_call: TRBV6-2/TRBV6-3; d_call: TRBD1; j_call: TRBJ1-6; clone_size: NA; cdr3_aa: CASSQGANSPLHF; cdr3_nt: TGTGCCAGCAGCCAGGGGGCGAATTCACCCCTCCACTTT
v_call: TRBV5-1; d_call: TRBD2; j_call: TRBJ2-7; clone_size: many; cdr3_aa: CASSGGAGGPEYEQYF; cdr3_nt: TGCGCCAGCAGCGGAGGAGCGGGAGGGCCAGAATACGAGCAGTACTTC
v_call: TRBV2; d_call: NA; j_call: TRBJ1-5; clone_size: many; cdr3_aa: CASRAGEGMGQPQHF; cdr3_nt: TGTGCCAGCAGGGCAGGGGAGGGAATGGGGCAGCCCCAGCATTTT